A selection of T cell receptor beta chains follows, all from one sample in a study of T cell responses to AZD1222 COVID-19 vaccine. Clones were read by immunoSEQ multiplex PCR, and TCRdb kept only the in-frame ones, dropping some. The data hold 100,000 to 120,000 clones, with 70% to 90% observed a single time. The source was peripheral blood, collected on day 0 of AZD1222 vaccination. Every receptor here comes from an adult in good health. CDR3s include the opening cysteine and the closing phenylalanine or tryptophan. The D gene is left open where the match is weak. Only some rows state a clone size, as once, few, many or a class for expanded clones.

NA NA TRBJ2-5 TRBV7-9 CASSLAETQYF TGTGCCAGCAGCTTAGCCGAGACCCAGTACTTC
NA NA TRBJ1-2 TRBV29-1 CSVEGRNNEGIGTF TGCAGCGTCGAGGGCCGGAACAATGAGGGGATCGGCACCTTC
NA NA TRBJ1-4 TRBV18 CASSQDRNEKLFF TGTGCCAGCTCACAAGACAGAAATGAAAAACTGTTTTTT
NA NA TRBJ2-7 TRBV11-3 CASSLGQLGAYEQYF TGTGCCAGCAGCTTGGGTCAGTTGGGCGCCTACGAGCAGTACTTC
NA TRBD1 TRBJ2-7 TRBV15 CATSRGQGTYEQYF TGTGCCACCAGCAGGGGACAGGGGACCTACGAGCAGTACTTC
NA TRBD1 TRBJ1-6 TRBV19 CASRNRDRDSPLHF TGTGCCAGTAGAAACCGGGACAGGGATTCACCCCTCCACTTT
NA TRBD2 TRBJ2-5 TRBV7-2 CASSLASGAETQYF TGTGCCAGCAGCTTAGCTAGCGGGGCGGAGACCCAGTACTTC
NA NA TRBJ1-5 TRBV30 CAWSPGPSNQPQHF TGTGCCTGGAGTCCAGGGCCAAGCAATCAGCCCCAGCATTTT
NA NA TRBJ1-1 TRBV9 CASSVAPGLNTEAFF TGTGCCAGCAGCGTGGCTCCCGGGCTTAACACTGAAGCTTTCTTT
once NA TRBJ2-3 TRBV7-2 CASSLGGFASTDTQYF TGTGCCAGCAGCTTGGGCGGGTTCGCTAGCACAGATACGCAGTATTTT
NA NA TRBJ1-5 TRBV3-1/TRBV3-2 CASSQGEWQPQHF TGTGCCAGCAGCCAAGGAGAGTGGCAGCCCCAGCATTTT
NA NA TRBJ2-5 TRBV2 CASSLGTETQYF TGTGCCAGCAGTCTCGGGACCGAGACCCAGTACTTC
NA NA TRBJ2-7 TRBV7-3 CASSLVAGSKTYEQYF TGTGCCAGCAGCCTGGTGGCCGGGTCTAAAACCTACGAGCAGTACTTC
NA NA TRBJ1-2 TRBV7-2 CASSQRQVGSYGYTF TGTGCCAGCAGCCAACGACAGGTCGGAAGTTATGGCTACACCTTC
NA NA TRBJ2-7 TRBV3-1/TRBV3-2 CASSPQGDSATYEQYF TGTGCCAGCAGCCCCCAAGGGGATTCGGCAACCTACGAGCAGTACTTC
few NA TRBJ1-1 TRBV7-2 CASSYLRGVTEAFF TGTGCCAGCAGCTATCTTCGGGGCGTCACTGAAGCTTTCTTT
NA NA TRBJ2-3 TRBV5-6 CASTRSTGSYTQYF TGTGCCAGCACCCGTTCAACAGGGTCTTATACGCAGTATTTT
NA NA TRBJ1-3 TRBV4-1 CASSQAATGSGNTIYF TGCGCCAGCAGCCAAGCCGCGACAGGCTCTGGAAACACCATATATTTT
NA NA TRBJ1-1 TRBV15 CATSREAGRTEAFF TGTGCCACCAGCAGAGAGGCTGGGCGGACTGAAGCTTTCTTT
NA TRBD1 TRBJ1-5 TRBV6-5 CASSYEGQGPNQPQHF TGTGCCAGCAGTTACGAGGGACAGGGACCAAATCAGCCCCAGCATTTT
few TRBD2 TRBJ2-2 TRBV28 CASSLNPYGAGGPTGELFF TGTGCCAGCAGTTTAAACCCCTATGGAGCGGGGGGACCCACCGGGGAGCTGTTTTTT
NA NA TRBJ2-1 TRBV5-1 CASSYGYNEQFF TGCGCCAGCAGCTACGGATACAATGAGCAGTTCTTC
NA NA TRBJ2-2 TRBV7-3 CASSLTGLGTFSGELFF TGTGCCAGCAGCTTAACTGGCCTCGGGACTTTCTCCGGGGAGCTGTTTTTT
NA TRBD1 TRBJ1-5 TRBV3-1/TRBV3-2 CASSQGTGAGPQHF TGTGCCAGCAGCCAAGGGACAGGGGCAGGGCCCCAGCATTTT
NA NA TRBJ2-1 TRBV5-4 CASSLGGFGTFLPNEQFF TGTGCCAGCAGCTTGGGGGGTTTCGGCACCTTCCTACCGAATGAGCAGTTCTTC
NA TRBD1 TRBJ1-2 TRBV5-1 CASSRGADRGFGGYTF TGCGCCAGCAGCCGAGGGGCCGACAGGGGGTTCGGTGGCTACACCTTC
NA NA TRBJ1-4 TRBV9 CASSDRVTNEKLFF TGTGCCAGCAGCGACAGGGTCACTAATGAAAAACTGTTTTTT
NA TRBD1 TRBJ2-7 TRBV5-6 CASSLGGISYEQYF TGTGCCAGCAGCTTAGGGGGCATTTCCTACGAGCAGTACTTC
NA TRBD1 TRBJ1-5 TRBV28 CASSPAQGAWNQPQHF TGTGCCAGCAGTCCTGCACAGGGGGCTTGGAATCAGCCCCAGCATTTT
NA NA TRBJ1-5 TRBV19 CASSYSTERRQPQHF TGTGCCAGTAGTTACTCGACAGAGAGGAGGCAGCCCCAGCATTTT
NA TRBD1 TRBJ1-1 TRBV7-2 CASSQTGGTEAFF TGTGCCAGCAGCCAGACAGGGGGTACTGAAGCTTTCTTT
NA NA TRBJ1-5 TRBV18 CASSPPSARGAQPQHF TGTGCCAGCTCACCACCTTCCGCGAGGGGGGCCCAGCCCCAGCATTTT
NA TRBD1 TRBJ2-4 TRBV29-1 CSVERGTGDIQYF TGCAGCGTTGAAAGGGGCACAGGGGACATTCAGTACTTC
NA NA TRBJ2-1 TRBV21-1 CASSKTSCGSYNEQFF TGTGCCAGCAGCAAAACTAGCTGCGGCTCCTACAATGAGCAGTTCTTC
NA NA TRBJ1-5 TRBV28 CGAGFSNQPQHF TGTGGGGCGGGATTCAGCAATCAGCCCCAGCATTTT
NA NA TRBJ1-1 TRBV27 CASRPWTGNKLFF TGTGCCAGCCGACCTTGGACCGGCAATAAGCTTTTCTTT
NA TRBD2 TRBJ2-1 TRBV19 CASSIDWASGGSYNEQFF TGTGCCAGTAGTATAGATTGGGCTAGCGGGGGCTCCTACAATGAGCAGTTCTTC